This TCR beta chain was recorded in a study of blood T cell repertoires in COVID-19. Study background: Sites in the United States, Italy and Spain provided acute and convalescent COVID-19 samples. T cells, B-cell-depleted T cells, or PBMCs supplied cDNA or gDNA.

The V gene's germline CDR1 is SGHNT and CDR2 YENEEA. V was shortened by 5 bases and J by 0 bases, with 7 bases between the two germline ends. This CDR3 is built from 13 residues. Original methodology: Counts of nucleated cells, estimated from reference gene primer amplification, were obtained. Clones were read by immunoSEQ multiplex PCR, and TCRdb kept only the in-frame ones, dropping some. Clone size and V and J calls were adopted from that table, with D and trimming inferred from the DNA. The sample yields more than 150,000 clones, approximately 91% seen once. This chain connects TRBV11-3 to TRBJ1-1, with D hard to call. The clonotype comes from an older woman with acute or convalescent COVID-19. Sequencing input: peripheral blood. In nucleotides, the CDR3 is TGTGCCAGCAGCCGCACAGTGAACACTGAAGCTTTCTTT. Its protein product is CASSRTVNTEAFF.